This T cell receptor beta chain emerged from a study of cytomegalovirus exposure and HLA in healthy donors. Primers for the PCR totalled 60 Vbeta and 13 Jbeta. Assay used: immunoSEQ multiplex PCR; TCRdb lists only in-frame clones, some missing. The table shows 120,000 to 150,000 clones, with around 75% occurring only once. CDR1 and CDR2 (germline): SGHRS, YFSETQ. The CDR3 runs to 13 residues. The J segment lost 3 bases and the V segment lost 3 bases, leaving 1 base of the junction unmatched. The V gene is TRBV5-1, the J gene TRBJ2-7; TRBD1 agrees at 9 bases. Sequencing was done on a sample of PBMCs. The sequence was collected from a man aged 35-49 years in good health and CMV-seronegative. CDR3 sequence reads: CASSWGQGYEQYF. The CDR3 bases are TGCGCCAGCAGCTGGGGACAGGGCTACGAGCAGTACTTC.